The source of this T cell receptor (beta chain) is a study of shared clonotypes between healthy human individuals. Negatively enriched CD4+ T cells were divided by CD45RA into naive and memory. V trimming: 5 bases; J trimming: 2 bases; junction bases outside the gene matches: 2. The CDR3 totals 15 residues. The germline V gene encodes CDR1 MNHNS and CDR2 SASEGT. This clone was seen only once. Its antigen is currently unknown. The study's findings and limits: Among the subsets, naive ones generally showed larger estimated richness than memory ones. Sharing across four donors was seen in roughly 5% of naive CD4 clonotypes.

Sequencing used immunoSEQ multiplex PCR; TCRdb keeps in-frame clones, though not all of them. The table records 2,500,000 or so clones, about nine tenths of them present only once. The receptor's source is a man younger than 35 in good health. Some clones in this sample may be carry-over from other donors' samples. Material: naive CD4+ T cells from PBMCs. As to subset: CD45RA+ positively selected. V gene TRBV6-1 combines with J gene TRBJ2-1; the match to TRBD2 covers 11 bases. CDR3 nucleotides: TGTGCCAGCAGTTCGGGACTAGCGGCCTACAATGAGCAGTTCTTC. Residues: CASSSGLAAYNEQFF.